The TCR beta chain under discussion was sequenced for a study of PD-1 blockade in classical Hodgkin lymphoma. This clone is deemed medium-sized. The antigen remains unidentified. Within the sample, other DNA sequences also encode this same CDR3. Study-level results: Baseline TCR diversity was reportedly lower in newly diagnosed patients than healthy donors. For complete responders, baseline diversity was comparable to that of newly diagnosed patients.

All the patients suffered relapse after autologous stem cell transplantation, and brentuximab vedotin exposure differed. Germline V gives CDR1 KGHSH, CDR2 LQKENI. Germline trimming cut 8 bases from V and 3 bases from J; bases unmatched to any gene: 3. The CDR3 covers 13 residues. The assay was immunoSEQ multiplex PCR, and TCRdb's table has in-frame clones only and misses some. The sample consists of 9,500 to 14,000 clones, roughly 85% of them appearing once. The sample here was peripheral blood mononuclear cells (PBMCs), taken at baseline. This sequence was found in a human donor with classical Hodgkin lymphoma. The V call is TRBV18, the J call TRBJ2-2; 7 bases line up with TRBD1. Written as DNA, the CDR3 is TGTGCCAGCCCAACAGGGGACACCGGGGAGCTGTTTTTT. Translated: CASPTGDTGELFF. Full variable domain (remainder filled in from reference TRBV18 and TRBJ2-2): NAGVMQNPRHLVRRRGQEARLRCSPMKGHSHVYWYRQLPEEGLKFMVYLQKENIIDESGMPKERFSAEFPKEGPSILRIQQVVRGDSAAYFCASPTGDTGELFFGEGSRLTVL.